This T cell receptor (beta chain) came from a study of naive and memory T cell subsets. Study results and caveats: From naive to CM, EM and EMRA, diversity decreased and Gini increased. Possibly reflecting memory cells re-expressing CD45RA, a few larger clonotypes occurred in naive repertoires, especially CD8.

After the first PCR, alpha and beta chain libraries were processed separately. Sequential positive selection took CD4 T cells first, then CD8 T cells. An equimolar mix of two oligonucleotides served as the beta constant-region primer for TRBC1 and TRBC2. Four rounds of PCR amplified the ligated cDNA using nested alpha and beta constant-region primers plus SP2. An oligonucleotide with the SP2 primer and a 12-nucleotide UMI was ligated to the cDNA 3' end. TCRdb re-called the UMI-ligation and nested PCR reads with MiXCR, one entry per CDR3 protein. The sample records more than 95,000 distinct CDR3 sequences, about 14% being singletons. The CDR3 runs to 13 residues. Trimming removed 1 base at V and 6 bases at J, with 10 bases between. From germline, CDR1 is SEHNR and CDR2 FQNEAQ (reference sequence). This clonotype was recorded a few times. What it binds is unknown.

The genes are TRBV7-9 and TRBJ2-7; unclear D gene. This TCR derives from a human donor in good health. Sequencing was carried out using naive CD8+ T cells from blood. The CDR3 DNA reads TGTGCCAGCAGCTTAGATTTCGCCCTCGAGCAGTACTTC. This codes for CASSLDFALEQYF. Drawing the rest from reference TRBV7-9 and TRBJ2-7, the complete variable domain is DTGVSQNPRHKITKRGQNVTFRCDPISEHNRLYWYRQTLGQGPEFLTYFQNEAQLEKSRLLSDRFSAERPKGSFSTLEIQRTEQGDSAMYLCASSLDFALEQYFGPGTRLTVT.